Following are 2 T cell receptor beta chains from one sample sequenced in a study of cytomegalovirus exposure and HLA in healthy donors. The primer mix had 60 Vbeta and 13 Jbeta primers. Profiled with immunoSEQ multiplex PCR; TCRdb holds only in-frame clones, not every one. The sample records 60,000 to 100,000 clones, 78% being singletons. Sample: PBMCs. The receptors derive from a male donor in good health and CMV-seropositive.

As DNA, the CDR3 is TGTGCCAGCAGTCCTCGCCCCTCAGGGGGACTGGGCTACACCTTC. As protein: CASSPRPSGGLGYTF. The V and J genes are TRBV27 and TRBJ1-2, with 7 bases identical to TRBD1. Germline V CDR1 and CDR2: MNHEY, SMNVEV (reference sequence). This CDR3 is 15 amino acids long. V lost 5 bases, J lost 8 bases, and 14 bases stayed unmatched.

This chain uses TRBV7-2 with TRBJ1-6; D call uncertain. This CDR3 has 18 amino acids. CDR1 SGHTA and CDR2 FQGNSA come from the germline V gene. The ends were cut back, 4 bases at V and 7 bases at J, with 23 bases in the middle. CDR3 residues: CASSSTGSLHKGNSPLHF. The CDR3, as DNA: TGTGCCAGCAGCTCGACCGGGAGCCTACATAAAGGGAATTCACCCCTCCACTTT.